This T cell receptor (beta chain) was identified during a study of long-term antiretroviral therapy in people with HIV. Investigators performed immunoSEQ version v3.0 at survey level. The repertoire was sequenced with immunoSEQ multiplex PCR; TCRdb's copy has only in-frame clones and lacks some. The data hold fewer than 15,000 clones, with 79% observed a single time. This receptor was taken from a middle-aged woman with HIV. This material consisted of unsorted PBMCs, taken 0.8 years before starting antiretroviral therapy.

The CDR3 loop is CASSYDKTGNTIYF. The DNA of the CDR3 is TGCGCCAGCAGCTACGACAAGACGGGAAACACCATATATTTT. V and J are TRBV5-1 and TRBJ1-3, with no clear D. V dropped 3 bases and J dropped 4 bases, with 11 bases sitting between them. Germline V lookup: CDR1 SGHRS, CDR2 YFSETQ. The CDR3 is made up of 14 amino acids.